A selection of T cell receptor beta chains follows, all from one sample in a study of shared clonotypes between healthy human individuals. This table comes from immunoSEQ multiplex PCR, and its TCRdb copy is limited to in-frame clones, with some not included. Seen here are some 1 million clones, around four fifths observed once, and the top ten hold 1.4% to 1.5%. The specimen was memory CD4+ T cells sorted from blood. These receptors came from a man younger than 35 in good health. CDR3s leave out the opening cysteine and the closing phenylalanine or tryptophan. The D gene is left open where the match is weak.

>-|TRBV11-1
ASSPNGGRGETQY
>TRBD1|TRBV5-4
ASSPDGTGNTQY
>-|TRBV6-5
ASSPAAGELF
>-|TRBV7-2
ASSLPTDTQY
>-|TRBV7-8
ASSSHLRDGFGGELF
>-|TRBV25-1
ASSAGVEQF
>TRBD1|TRBV27
ASSQLINRGLGGNTIY
>-|TRBV5-5
ASSQQPSGEPQH
>-|TRBV5-5
ASRLGLATGGGYNEQF
>-|TRBV11-2
ASSLGWGGSAYEQY
>-|TRBV6-1
ASEQGQGNSPLH
>TRBD2|TRBV7-9
ASSFSGGGDTQY
>-|TRBV20-1
SALLGTEAF
>-|TRBV11-2
YKVFSDSNQPQH
>-|TRBV5-1
ASSLSGNSNQPQH
>TRBD2|TRBV4-1
ASSQGLAGSTDTQY
>-|TRBV4-2
ASSHLAFVGVGGKLAEAF
>TRBD1|TRBV5-1
ASSRGTGGTYEQY
>TRBD1|TRBV6-5
ASSYAGGIYGYT
>TRBD1|TRBV5-3
ARSCGTGSGNTIY
>-|TRBV6-5
ASSYSGFMTDTQY
>TRBD1|TRBV11-2
ASSLGQGGAF
>TRBD2|TRBV2
ASRVTSATLSTDTQY
>-|TRBV10-3
AISAKTWDSVTYEQY
>TRBD2|TRBV4-1
ASSQGLAGTYEQY
>-|TRBV2
ASSARGNTEAF
>-|TRBV19
ASSMGSGTWRDGYT
>-|TRBV11-2
ASSLDSGNTDTQY
>-|TRBV27
ASSLEQHNSPLH
>-|TRBV7-2
ASSLRKENTEAF
>TRBD2|TRBV6-5
ASSYAYSGAYEQY
>-|TRBV5-1
ASSPRSSGVGDTQY
>TRBD1|TRBV5-4
ASSQQGENSPLH
>TRBD2|TRBV4-1
ASSQAILAGGNEQF
>-|TRBV2
ASSEAGPITDTQY
>-|TRBV7-7
ASSTPGGEQY
>-|TRBV5-6
ASSSRQAYTEAF
>-|TRBV5-1
ASSLDSREQATQY
>-|TRBV5-4
ASSPGDGGLNYEQY
>-|TRBV28
ASSRGQWNTEAF